The 14 T cell receptor beta chains listed next were all sequenced from one sample in a study of molecular identifiers for immune sequencing clone quantification. TCRdb called the PCR reads again in MiXCR, with one record for every CDR3 protein. Altogether 400,000 to 600,000 distinct CDR3 sequences are present, 20% to 25% being singletons, with the ten largest covering around 0.86%. The specimen sequenced was naive CD8+ T cells from blood, with Jurkat cell RNA spiked in. Subset indicated: FACS-sorted CD8+CD4-CCR7+CD45RA+ naive T cells. The receptors come from a human donor in good health. Some libraries in this study had Jurkat cell RNA spiked in.

As to this clonotype: This may stem from a read error, because a much larger clone lies one nucleotide away. The final CDR3 position lacks the conserved phenylalanine or tryptophan, pointing to a likely read error. The rearrangement joins TRBV3-1 to TRBJ2-5; D gene ambiguous. Trimming shortened V by 0 bases and J by 5 bases, and 4 bases separated the two germline ends. The CDR3 loop spans 12 amino acids. In germline, CDR1 is LGHDT, CDR2 YNNKEL (reference sequence). The CDR3: CASSQDRETQYY. In nucleotides, the CDR3 is TGTGCCAGCAGCCAAGATCGTGAGACCCAGTACTAC.

This clonotype showed up just a few times. This sequence joins TRBV7-6 and TRBJ2-3; 8 bases align to TRBD2. CDR1 and CDR2 from the germline V gene are SGHVS and FNYEAQ. This CDR3 comprises 13 residues. The J segment lost 4 bases and the V segment lost 8 bases, leaving 5 bases of the junction unmatched. CDR3 in DNA: TGTGCCAGCGCGGGGGGTTTATCAGATACGCAGTATTTT. Protein sequence: CASAGGLSDTQYF.

Ten or more counts support this clonotype. The chain recombines TRBV4-3 with TRBJ2-1, with D perhaps matching TRBD1 (5 bases). The V end was cut by 0 bases, the J end by 1 base, with 7 bases between. CDR3 length equals 15 residues. Germline lookup yields CDR1 LGHNA and CDR2 YSLEER. The CDR3 sequence: CASSQDRVSYNEQFF. The CDR3 bases are TGCGCCAGCAGCCAAGACAGGGTTTCCTACAATGAGCAGTTCTTC.

This clonotype showed up many times. The CDR3 loop is CASSEYGRMGEQYF. The CDR3 DNA follows: TGTGCCAGCAGTGAATATGGAAGGATGGGCGAGCAGTACTTC. The J gene is TRBJ2-7, the V gene TRBV25-1; D is unresolved. Germline-derived CDR1 and CDR2 are MGHDK and SYGVNS. CDR3 length: 14 residues. The ends were cut back, 0 bases at V and 6 bases at J, with 12 bases in the middle.

The gene calls are TRBV27 and TRBJ2-7; either TRBD1 or TRBD2 may supply D (5 bases each). This CDR3 has 15 residues. Germline CDR1 reads MNHEY; CDR2 reads SMNVEV (reference sequence). The V end was cut by 2 bases, the J end by 4 bases, with 15 bases between. The CDR3 region is CASSLIARGDYEQYF. The CDR3, as DNA: TGTGCCAGCAGTTTAATTGCGCGAGGGGATTACGAGCAGTACTTC.

This clonotype has a count of ten or more. This sequence joins TRBV6-5 and TRBJ1-3; D remains unclear. This CDR3 spans 12 amino acids. V dropped 6 bases and J dropped 0 bases, with 3 bases sitting between them. Germline CDR1 reads MNHEY; CDR2 reads SVGAGI. The CDR3 DNA is TGTGCCAGCAGCGACTCTGGAAACACCATATATTTT. Its translation: CASSDSGNTIYF.

Comments on this clonotype: A much bigger clone sits one base away, suggesting this may be a read error. V and J are TRBV4-1 and TRBJ2-5; the D gene is possibly TRBD2 (5 bases). V lost 2 bases, J lost 3 bases, and 10 bases lay in between. The CDR3 loop spans 14 amino acids. CDR1 MGHRA and CDR2 YSYEKL come from the germline V gene. The CDR3 DNA reads as TGCGCCAGCAGCCAAAATTCCGGGGAAGAGACCCAGTACTTC. It specifies CASSQNSGEETQYF.

In its sample, this clonotype was seen a few times. This sequence joins TRBV7-9 and TRBJ2-4; the D gene is possibly TRBD2 (6 bases). Between the trimmed V and J ends, which lost 6 bases and 9 bases, there was a span of 21 bases. The germline V gene has CDR1 SEHNR and CDR2 FQNEAQ (reference sequence). The CDR3 extends over 15 amino acids. Written as DNA, the CDR3 is TGTGCCAGCAGTTCTACCGGGACTGAGGGAGGCATTCAGTACTTC. Amino acids: CASSSTGTEGGIQYF.

Worth noting for this clonotype: The germline gene is not matched at one end of the junction; a read error may be the cause. CDR3 nucleotide sequence: TGTGCCAGTAGTATTGGCACTAGCGGGAACCACGAGACCCAGTACTTC. It translates to CASSIGTSGNHETQYF. The gene calls are TRBV19 and TRBJ2-5; 10 nucleotides agree with TRBD2. This CDR3 is 16 amino acids long. The V gene's germline CDR1 is LNHDA and CDR2 SQIVND (reference sequence).

This clonotype has a handful of counts. This chain joins TRBV30 and TRBJ2-3; TRBD1 is a possible D gene (6 bases). CDR1 is GTSNPN, CDR2 SVGIG, per germline (reference sequence). Trimming cost V 5 bases and J 2 bases, with 17 bases left between them. CDR3 length: 15 residues. CDR3 nucleotides: TGTGCCTGGTCCCCTCCGACAGGCGACACAGATACGCAGTATTTT. It is translated as CAWSPPTGDTDTQYF.

This clonotype was seen a single time. A much larger clone lies a single base off, so this may be a read error. Here the CDR3 reads CASSLVILTSGTGTQYF. The DNA of the CDR3 is TGTGCCAGCAGCTTAGTAATCCTGACTAGCGGCACAGGTACGCAGTATTTT. The chain combines TRBV11-2 with TRBJ2-3; TRBD2 aligns across 9 bases. Germline V gene sequence: CDR1 SGHAT, CDR2 FQNNGV. The CDR3 has 17 residues.

Worth noting for this clonotype: A single base separates this from a much larger clone, so it may be a read error. The CDR3 nucleotides read TGCGCCAGCAGCCAAGAACTGGGACAGAGGTACGAGCAGTACTTC. This encodes CASSQELGQRYEQYF. The rearrangement links TRBV4-3 to TRBJ2-7, with TRBD1 matching over 7 bases. Losses at the gene ends were 0 bases for V and 4 bases for J; bases not matched to a gene: 6. The CDR3 has 15 residues. Per germline, CDR1 LGHNA and CDR2 YSLEER.

This clonotype turned up a few times. This chain links TRBV4-3 with TRBJ1-2; D unresolved. CDR3 length: 16 amino acids. V was clipped by 1 base and J by 1 base, with 13 bases between them. Germline CDR1 reads LGHNA; CDR2 reads YSLEER. In nucleotides, the CDR3 is TGCGCCAGCAGCCAAGGTCTTCGTAGACTTAACTATGGCTACACCTTC. Translating it yields CASSQGLRRLNYGYTF.

This clonotype was counted many times. The rearrangement links TRBV7-2 to TRBJ2-7; 7 bases align to TRBD1. In germline, CDR1 is SGHTA, CDR2 FQGNSA. V shed 5 bases and J 1 base; nucleotides not matched to a gene: 8. The CDR3 is 15 residues long. The CDR3 nucleotides read TGTGCCAGCAGCCTAAGGGACAGCCTTTCCTACGAGCAGTACTTC. Its protein product is CASSLRDSLSYEQYF.